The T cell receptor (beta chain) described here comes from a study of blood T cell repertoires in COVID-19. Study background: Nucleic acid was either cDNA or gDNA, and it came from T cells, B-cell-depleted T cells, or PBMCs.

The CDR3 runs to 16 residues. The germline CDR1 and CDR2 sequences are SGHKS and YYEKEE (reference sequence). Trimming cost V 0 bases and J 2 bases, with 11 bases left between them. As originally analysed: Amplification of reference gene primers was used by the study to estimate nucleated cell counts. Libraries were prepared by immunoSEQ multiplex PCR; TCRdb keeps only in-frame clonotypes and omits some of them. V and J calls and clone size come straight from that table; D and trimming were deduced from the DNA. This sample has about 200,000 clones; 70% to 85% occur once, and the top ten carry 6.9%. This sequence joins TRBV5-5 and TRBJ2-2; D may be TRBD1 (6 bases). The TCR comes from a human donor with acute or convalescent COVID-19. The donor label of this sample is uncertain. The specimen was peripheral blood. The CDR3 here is CASSLAGTSNTGELFF. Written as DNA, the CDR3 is TGTGCCAGCAGCTTGGCCGGGACATCTAACACCGGGGAGCTGTTTTTT.